This TCR beta chain derives from a study of CD8 T cells in Susac syndrome (dated 2019 in TCRdb). About the investigation overall: Repertoire sequencing was used to test whether CD8+ T cell activation and differentiation in Susac syndrome was antigen driven.

A remark on this clonotype: The antigen it binds to is not known. The input lacks base qualities; no much larger clone sits a single base away.

RNA was extracted using the RNeasy kit, and about 0.5 to 1 ug of the RNA was reverse transcribed with random hexamers. The immunoSEQ multiplex PCR assay, covering 54 Vbeta and 13 Jbeta segments, was used to amplify TCR beta CDR3 regions. PCR amplification bias was corrected by using a synthetic template baseline for primer optimization and computational correction. In the source study's methods: Only productive sequences were kept, with reads annotated to V, D and J genes according to IMGT and analyzed in immunoSEQ Analyzer. To calculate clonality, Shannon entropy was normalized by log2 of the number of productive unique sequences and then subtracted from one. For each patient and control, public and private clones were evaluated among the 100 most prevalent clones. Clones were defined as Susac-specific when absent from the healthy and MS cohorts, from over 950 published viral clones and from other ImmuneACCESS disease sequences. TCRdb redid the processing of the public reads, applying fastp at Q25 and MiXCR, and retained in-frame beta chains. Each entry is one CDR3 protein sequence, shown with its most common DNA and genes. TCRdb, not the original authors, processed these V and J calls. This sample is represented by about 180,000 distinct CDR3 sequences; about 94% of them were singletons. The ten largest clones add up to roughly 0.1% of the sample.

Broad study findings and their caveats: The study acknowledged that relatively few individuals were included in the TCR sequencing and HLA analysis.

Peripheral blood CD8+ and CD4+ T cells from healthy donors, Susac syndrome patients and multiple sclerosis patients were profiled using high-throughput TCR beta sequencing. The multiple sclerosis controls were treatment-naive patients whose relapsing-remitting disease, either stable or active, fulfilled the revised McDonald criteria. Bulk CD8+ and CD4+ T cells were purified magnetically by negative isolation, whereas CD8+ TEMRA cells were enriched by FACS. Blood was collected in EDTA tubes and processed within 24 hours, with PBMCs isolated through density gradient centrifugation. PBMCs intended for TCR sequencing were cryopreserved in liquid nitrogen and thawed later in a water bath at 37 degrees C. A purity of at least 90% was achieved for sorted or isolated CD4+, CD8+ and CD8+ TEMRA cells. Relative to germline, V is 5 bases shorter and J is 1 base shorter, with 9 bases between their ends. Sequences DFQATT (CDR1) and SNEGSKA (CDR2) are obtained from the germline V gene (reference sequence). Measured from the cysteine to the phenylalanine, the CDR3 is 12 residues long. Of all the DNA, just the CDR3 is kept, 36 bases in frame from base 1.

The sequence joins TRBV20-1 to TRBJ2-7, with no reliable assignment of the D segment. Sequenced sample: CD4+ T cells from PBMCs. The TCR comes from a human donor with multiple sclerosis. CDR3 region: CSAPRTSYEQYF. The DNA sequence is given as TGCAGTGCTCCCCGCACATCCTACGAGCAGTACTTC.